Listed below are T cell receptor beta chains from one sample, sequenced in a study of blood T cell repertoires in COVID-19. Assay: immunoSEQ multiplex PCR; the TCRdb copy retains only in-frame clones and omits some. The table records a few hundred thousand clones, 84% of them present only once. Sequencing used peripheral blood. These receptors were collected from a woman aged 55-69 years who had recovered from COVID-19. The conserved cysteine and the conserved F or W are not part of the CDR3 here. Clone size, where shown, is once, few, many, or a class for clones that have expanded.

clone size	V gene	CDR3 protein
-	TRBV4-3	ASSHKPPDREDGYT
-	TRBV4-3	ASSRDRARELF
few	TRBV7-7	ASSNGQGAGEQY
-	TRBV6-6	ASRTTKTGSNQPQH
few	TRBV9	ASSVDGTSFNEQF
-	TRBV12-3/TRBV12-4	ASRTTGGGEQF
-	TRBV29-1	SGLTGVGRTEAF
-	TRBV6-6	ASSPIAGLAFTGELF
-	TRBV27	ASSFEGARAQH
few	TRBV4-1	ASSRTGTENNSPLH
-	TRBV19	ASKGQGAPAETQY
-	TRBV5-4	ASSLFSQAGGYT
-	TRBV4-1	ASSQLLTGDYEQF
-	TRBV6-4	ASSDSGRMLQGQPQH
-	TRBV5-6	ASNRLDSDTQY
-	TRBV5-4	ASSFGGGAETQY
-	TRBV28	ASVPASGELNTGELF
few	TRBV7-6	ASSLAGTGSYEQY
-	TRBV18	ASSQTGTGSRETQY
-	TRBV7-9	ASSSSRTGFDEQF
-	TRBV11-2	ASSTGGSDINEQF
-	TRBV9	ASSVAHYGYT
-	TRBV30	AWRPGGHSYEQY
-	TRBV19	ASSIGGGTLGSSYNEQF
-	TRBV10-3	ATTFGQGRNSPLH
-	TRBV5-4	ASSLVGGRGPQETQY
-	TRBV3-1/TRBV3-2	ASSQGGGHTDTQY
-	TRBV2	ASSEEQRETQY
-	TRBV6-5	ASRRGTSGGDTQY
-	TRBV27	ASSLKGRGSPLH
-	TRBV6-5	ASSYRQGGGYT
-	TRBV6-6	ASKAPGQGYYGYT
-	TRBV15	ATSREASGNTIY
-	TRBV4-2	ASSQASQQASSRAF
-	TRBV5-1	ASSLAGQGHHYGYT
-	TRBV7-2	ASSLALKGLAGVGETQY
-	TRBV7-9	ASSKDGDYEQY
few	TRBV30	AWGLQGRPQH
-	TRBV10-3	AITREIGFTEAF
-	TRBV4-3	ASSQERRVGRNEQF
-	TRBV30	AWSVLGGFVYEQY
-	TRBV18	ASSPGQGADIQY
few	TRBV7-6	ASSSDPGLDEQF
-	TRBV23-1	ASYRVSTDTQY
-	TRBV3-1/TRBV3-2	ASSQEGAPT
-	TRBV4-2	ASSQPDSRALYGYT
-	TRBV10-2	ASSELWTGRSYEQY
-	TRBV25-1	ASRDSSNQPQH
-	TRBV30	AWTSGNPDTQY
-	TRBV18	ASSRQEAKISYEQY
-	TRBV7-2	ASSTLAGGAYEQY
-	TRBV14	ASSRQGYEQY
-	TRBV2	ASRRSAITSTDTQY
-	TRBV10-1	ATKPSRAGNTIY
-	TRBV5-4	ASSLGSSGETQY
-	TRBV28	ASTPPDRATEAF
-	TRBV18	ASSPLTDYYGYT
-	TRBV5-4	ASSLPAGESETQY
few	TRBV2	ASMAGGGSPGGYT
-	TRBV12-5	ASAADNYNEQF